This is a list of T cell receptor beta chains from one sample in a study of blood T cell repertoires in COVID-19. Only in-frame clones appear in the TCRdb table, and some are missing; sequencing was by immunoSEQ multiplex PCR. The sample shows a few hundred thousand clones, 70% to 90% of them seen only once. Sequencing was done on a sample of peripheral blood. Receptors originate from a woman in her sixties or seventies with COVID-19, enrolled during active disease. The CDR3 runs from the conserved cysteine through the conserved F or W. Fields, in order: J gene, V gene, CDR3 protein.

TRBJ2-7	TRBV19	CASSRDRASEQYF
TRBJ2-2	TRBV7-2	CASSLSLAKGNTGELFF
TRBJ1-6	TRBV9	CASSVGGQSSYNSPLHF
TRBJ2-7	TRBV5-1	CASSRGLAGGILSYEQYF
TRBJ2-2	TRBV12-5	CASGLSLGTGRTGELFF
TRBJ1-2	TRBV2	CASRDYTGYGYTF
TRBJ1-1	TRBV19	CASSAQTGAPNTEAFF
TRBJ2-5	TRBV30	CAWSVVRGWGETQYF
TRBJ2-3	TRBV7-3	CASSLGQVSTDTQYF
TRBJ2-7	TRBV6-5	CASSYSGGGSYEQYF
TRBJ1-5	TRBV2	CASRPIGRNQPQHF
TRBJ2-7	TRBV6-2/TRBV6-3	CASSYPPPRSDQGQYF
TRBJ1-2	TRBV11-2	CASSFWTGGDGYTF
TRBJ1-2	TRBV5-1	CASSSDRKALEGYTF
TRBJ1-3	TRBV19	CASSMSSSGNTIYF
TRBJ1-5	TRBV7-2	CASSFRTGSDQPQHF
TRBJ2-5	TRBV11-3	CASSLASGDQETQYF
TRBJ1-2	TRBV5-1	CASSFDLKRSNYGYTF
TRBJ1-1	TRBV6-5	CASSRGDSQNTEAFF
TRBJ2-2	TRBV11-3	CASSLDLRWLANGELFF
TRBJ1-2	TRBV9	CASSGGQGWGYTF
TRBJ1-2	TRBV6-5	CASSWTGGLYTF
TRBJ2-3	TRBV27	CASSLTSTDTQYF
TRBJ1-4	TRBV5-1	CASSPGATNEKLFF
TRBJ1-3	TRBV30	CAWRRAGSNLFGNTIYF
TRBJ1-2	TRBV6-6	CASESGNGYTF
TRBJ2-4	TRBV21-1	CASSSDSLLAKNIQYF
TRBJ1-2	TRBV27	CASSSRGQAGYTF
TRBJ1-2	TRBV7-9	CASSLAGQPYGYTF
TRBJ2-6	TRBV2	CASSEIGTSGANVLTF
TRBJ1-1	TRBV19	CASSFRVTEAFF
TRBJ2-2	TRBV6-5	CASSFGTTTGELFF
TRBJ1-5	TRBV9	CASSLGSRQPQHF